This T cell receptor (beta chain) came from a study of beta chain features in type 1 diabetes. At the level of the study: Analysis included over 90 million sorted cells drawn from all samples. Study results and caveats: Type 1 diabetes patients had fewer VDJ junction insertions and more deletions. All four CD4+ subsets from Type 1 diabetes patients carried moderately but significantly shorter TCRB CDR3s.

Sequencing targeted expressed TCRB transcripts, as all isolated RNA had been reverse transcribed. Sequenced by immunoSEQ multiplex PCR; TCRdb stores in-frame clones only, minus some. There are about 340,000 clones in the sample; around 9.3% occur only once, and 1% lies in the top ten. A sort by CD45RO/CCR7/CD25/CD127/CD95/CD27 yielded CD4+ naive, central memory, regulatory and stem cell-like memory cells. The length of the CDR3 is 13 residues. Germline CDR1 SGHTA, CDR2 FQGNSA. The ends lost 3 bases at V and 5 bases at J; junction bases unmatched: 3. In this sample, this clone turned up a few times. Its antigen is undetermined. The sample contains more than one DNA sequence encoding this CDR3.

The clonotype originates from a young man with type 1 diabetes. The chain employs TRBV7-2 and TRBJ2-5; 7 nucleotides match TRBD2. The sequenced material came from central memory CD4+ T cells from blood. The DNA of the CDR3 is TGTGCCAGCAGCTTTGCCGGGGGGGAGACCCAGTACTTC. Protein: CASSFAGGETQYF.